This T cell receptor (beta chain) was identified during a study of beta chain features in type 1 diabetes. Only one heparinised blood draw was taken per donor, and its volume averaged approximately 0.11 L. What was sequenced were expressed TCRB transcripts, since all of the isolated RNA had been reverse transcribed. Measured with immunoSEQ multiplex PCR; TCRdb has only the in-frame clones, and not every one. The sample consists of 640,000 or so clones, about an eighth of them appearing once. CDR3 length equals 16 residues. Germline CDR1 is MGHRA and CDR2 is YSYEKL. V lost 2 bases and J lost 1, with 13 bases in between. For this clone: Its antigen is not identified.

Overall study findings and caveats: Patients with Type 1 diabetes showed moderately but significantly shorter TCRB CDR3s in all four CD4+ subsets. A definitive answer on HLA type influencing TCRB rearrangement was not reached here. Sampled from patients, naive, central memory and Treg TCRB repertoires appeared more similar than those sampled from healthy donors. Reduced insertions and increased deletions marked VDJ junctions in type 1 diabetes patients.

The receptor's source is a man between 18 and 29 years old with type 1 diabetes. Input material: naive CD4+ T cells from blood. The chain employs TRBV4-1 and TRBJ2-3; a weak D match, TRBD2 (6 bases). The DNA for the CDR3 is TGCGCCAGCAGCCAACGAGACGGGAGCCGCACAGATACGCAGTATTTT. Protein: CASSQRDGSRTDTQYF.